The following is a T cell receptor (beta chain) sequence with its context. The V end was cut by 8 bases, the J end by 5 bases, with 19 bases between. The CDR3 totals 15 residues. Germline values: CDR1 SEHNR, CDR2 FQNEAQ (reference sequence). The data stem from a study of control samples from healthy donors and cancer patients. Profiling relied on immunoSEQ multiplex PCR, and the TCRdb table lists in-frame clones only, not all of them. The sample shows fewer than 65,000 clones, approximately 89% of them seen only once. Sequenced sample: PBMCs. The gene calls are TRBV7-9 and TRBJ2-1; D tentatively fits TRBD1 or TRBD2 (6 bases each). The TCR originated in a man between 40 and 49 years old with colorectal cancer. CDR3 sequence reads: CASSGDFLYHNEQFF. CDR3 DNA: TGTGCCAGCTCAGGGGACTTTCTCTACCACAATGAGCAGTTCTTC.